The rows below give T cell receptor beta chains drawn from one sample of a study of brain T cells in children with intractable seizures. Clones were read by immunoSEQ multiplex PCR, and TCRdb kept only the in-frame ones, dropping some. Of roughly 80,000 clones listed, roughly 89% are singletons. Sequences were derived from peripheral blood, sampled at surgery. Every receptor here comes from a girl between 2 and 10 years old with Rasmussen encephalitis and intractable seizures. CDR3s include the opening cysteine and the closing phenylalanine or tryptophan. A D gene is named only where the DNA matches it firmly. Clone size is not always given. Where it is, it says once, few, many or a class for expanded clones.

cdr3_aa cdr3_nt v_call clone_size j_call d_call
CASTPGGPDTQYF TGTGCCAGCACTCCCGGGGGCCCAGATACGCAGTATTTT TRBV6-5 many TRBJ2-3 .
CASTLGGAGGYTF TGTGCCAGCACGCTTGGGGGCGCGGGAGGCTACACCTTC TRBV2 . TRBJ1-2 .
CASSLAGGTSEQYF TGTGCCAGTAGCCTAGCGGGAGGGACCAGCGAGCAGTACTTC TRBV19 . TRBJ2-7 TRBD2
CASSLADTQYF TGTGCCAGCAGTTTAGCGGATACGCAGTATTTT TRBV12-3/TRBV12-4 . TRBJ2-3 .
CATSVATRDTGELFF TGTGCCACCAGTGTCGCCACCCGGGACACCGGGGAGCTGTTTTTT TRBV24-1 few TRBJ2-2 .
CASSLSTEAFF TGTGCCAGCAGTTTGTCCACTGAAGCTTTCTTT TRBV28 . TRBJ1-1 .
CASSPLGVGTSGSGYTDTQYF TGCGCCAGCAGCCCTCTAGGGGTCGGGACTAGCGGGAGTGGGTACACAGATACGCAGTATTTT TRBV4-1 . TRBJ2-3 TRBD2
CASSFFTLAESWETQYF TGCGCCAGCAGCTTTTTCACCCTAGCGGAGAGCTGGGAGACCCAGTACTTC TRBV5-1 . TRBJ2-5 TRBD2
CASSIDPTSSYEQYF TGTGCCAGTAGTATAGACCCTACCAGCTCCTACGAGCAGTACTTC TRBV19 . TRBJ2-7 .
CASSSLTGESTNEKLFF TGTGCCAGCAGTTCTCTCACAGGGGAATCTACTAATGAAAAACTGTTTTTT TRBV28 . TRBJ1-4 TRBD1
CASSLDRSYEQYF TGTGCCAGCAGCTTAGACCGTTCCTACGAGCAGTACTTC TRBV7-2 . TRBJ2-7 .
CASSLGGRAQETQYF TGTGCCAGCAGCTTAGGGGGACGGGCCCAAGAGACCCAGTACTTC TRBV11-2 once TRBJ2-5 .
CASSEPTGGGTEAFF TGTGCCAGCAGTGAACCCACAGGGGGAGGTACTGAAGCTTTCTTT TRBV2 . TRBJ1-1 TRBD1
CASSPRMGPLNTEAFF TGTGCCAGCAGCCCCCGGATGGGACCCTTGAACACTGAAGCTTTCTTT TRBV3-1/TRBV3-2 . TRBJ1-1 .
CASSHFGRTGNGYTF TGTGCCAGCAGCCACTTTGGTCGGACAGGGAATGGCTACACCTTC TRBV28 . TRBJ1-2 TRBD1
CASRPGTGGNYEQYF TGCGCCAGCAGGCCCGGGACAGGGGGTAACTACGAGCAGTACTTC TRBV10-2 . TRBJ2-7 TRBD1
CASRGTGNTEAFF TGTGCCAGCAGAGGCACAGGGAACACTGAAGCTTTCTTT TRBV2 . TRBJ1-1 .
CASSLSSYGYTF TGTGCCAGCAGTCTCTCTAGCTATGGCTACACCTTC TRBV28 . TRBJ1-2 .
CASSLEDGGNQPQHF TGTGCCAGCAGCTTAGAGGATGGGGGCAATCAGCCCCAGCATTTT TRBV11-2 . TRBJ1-5 .
CASSYGRQGARKETQYF TGTGCCAGCAGTTACGGGCGCCAGGGGGCGAGGAAAGAGACCCAGTACTTC TRBV6-2/TRBV6-3 . TRBJ2-5 TRBD1
CASTFGQGRGAFF TGTGCCAGCACCTTCGGACAGGGGCGGGGGGCTTTCTTT TRBV12-3/TRBV12-4 . TRBJ1-1 TRBD1
CASSLTGASTDTQYF TGCGCCAGCAGCTTGACGGGAGCCAGCACAGATACGCAGTATTTT TRBV5-1 . TRBJ2-3 .
CASSVQGRPDTQYF TGTGCCAGCAGCGTACAGGGGCGGCCAGATACGCAGTATTTT TRBV7-9 . TRBJ2-3 TRBD1
CASSPMGSGGTRDTQYF TGTGCCAGCAGCCCCATGGGTTCCGGTGGAACACGGGACACGCAGTATTTT TRBV7-2 . TRBJ2-3 .
CSVDGSSGGAGSYNEQFF TGCAGCGTTGATGGCTCTAGCGGGGGGGCTGGTTCCTACAATGAGCAGTTCTTC TRBV29-1 . TRBJ2-1 TRBD2
CAIREAGEQYF TGTGCCATCAGAGAAGCTGGCGAGCAGTACTTC TRBV10-3 . TRBJ2-7 .
CASSPSGARLQGVDNEQFF TGTGCCAGCTCACCGTCGGGGGCCCGGTTGCAGGGCGTGGACAATGAGCAGTTCTTC TRBV18 . TRBJ2-1 .
CASSSVSPGRSYGYTF TGTGCCAGCAGTTCCGTTTCCCCGGGACGTAGCTATGGCTACACCTTC TRBV28 . TRBJ1-2 .
CASSLAAGVSLNEKLFF TGTGCCAGCAGCTTGGCCGCAGGGGTGAGCCTTAATGAAAAACTGTTTTTT TRBV5-6 . TRBJ1-4 .
CASSQEDLGGPEQFF TGCGCCAGCAGCCAAGAGGATCTAGGGGGCCCGGAGCAGTTCTTC TRBV4-1 . TRBJ2-1 TRBD1
CASSQEAGGDTQYF TGTGCCAGCAGCCAAGAGGCAGGAGGGGATACGCAGTATTTT TRBV3-1/TRBV3-2 . TRBJ2-3 .
CASSPTRERVSYEQYF TGTGCCAGCAGTCCAACCAGGGAGAGGGTTTCCTACGAGCAGTACTTC TRBV27 . TRBJ2-7 .
CASSLLGGAIDSEQFF TGTGCCAGCAGCTTATTGGGCGGGGCGATCGATTCTGAGCAGTTCTTC TRBV7-6 . TRBJ2-1 .
CASSETRTIGNTIYF TGCGCCAGCAGTGAGACGAGAACTATTGGAAACACCATATATTTT TRBV10-2 . TRBJ1-3 .
CASSFSGRAHEQYF TGTGCCAGCAGCTTTAGCGGGAGGGCCCACGAGCAGTACTTC TRBV5-6 once TRBJ2-7 TRBD2
CASSLVARRREQFF TGTGCCAGCAGCTTAGTGGCTAGACGCCGCGAGCAGTTCTTC TRBV11-2 . TRBJ2-1 .
CASSAGTSYEQYF TGTGCCAGCAGTGCCGGGACTAGTTACGAGCAGTACTTC TRBV2 . TRBJ2-7 TRBD2
CASSEALRTENQPQHF TGTGCCAGCAGTGAAGCGCTTCGGACGGAGAATCAGCCCCAGCATTTT TRBV2 . TRBJ1-5 .
CASSRGGDRSYEQYF TGTGCCAGCAGCAGGGGGGGGGACAGGTCCTACGAGCAGTACTTC TRBV6-5 . TRBJ2-7 .
CASSSGNYGYTF TGTGCCAGCAGCTCAGGCAACTATGGCTACACCTTC TRBV6-2/TRBV6-3 . TRBJ1-2 .
CASSQGVPGQLNTEAFF TGCGCCAGCAGCCAAGGCGTTCCGGGACAGCTAAACACTGAAGCTTTCTTT TRBV4-1 . TRBJ1-1 TRBD1
CASSENRGEGYGYTF TGTGCCAGCAGTGAAAACCGTGGGGAGGGCTATGGCTACACCTTC TRBV2 . TRBJ1-2 .
CAWTPGQANTGELFF TGTGCCTGGACCCCGGGACAGGCGAACACCGGGGAGCTGTTTTTT TRBV30 . TRBJ2-2 TRBD1
CATSDGGLPGTEAFF TGTGCCACCAGTGATGGGGGACTCCCCGGCACTGAAGCTTTCTTT TRBV24-1 . TRBJ1-1 .
CASSVGGLAGVNTGELFF TGTGCCAGCAGCGTAGGGGGACTAGCGGGAGTAAACACCGGGGAGCTGTTTTTT TRBV9 . TRBJ2-2 TRBD2
CASSYSGVNQPQHF TGTGCCAGCAGTTACTCCGGGGTAAACCAGCCCCAGCATTTT TRBV6-5 few TRBJ1-5 .
CATSRGWWEEREQFF TGTGCCACCAGCCGAGGGTGGTGGGAGGAACGTGAGCAGTTCTTC TRBV15 . TRBJ2-1 .
CASKIDSPLHF TGTGCCAGCAAAATAGATTCACCCCTCCACTTT TRBV2 . TRBJ1-6 .
CASSVGLAGEIGELFF TGTGCCAGCAGCGTAGGGTTAGCGGGAGAAATCGGGGAGCTGTTTTTT TRBV9 . TRBJ2-2 TRBD2
CASSVGPIGGNTGELFF TGTGCCAGCAGCGTAGGGCCCATCGGGGGGAACACCGGGGAGCTGTTTTTT TRBV9 . TRBJ2-2 .
CASSIPPNGEQYF TGTGCCAGTAGTATCCCCCCCAACGGGGAGCAGTACTTC TRBV19 . TRBJ2-7 .
CASSFSGSYNEQFF TGTGCCAGCAGCTTTAGCGGGAGTTACAATGAGCAGTTCTTC TRBV6-5 . TRBJ2-1 TRBD2